The rows below give T cell receptor beta chains drawn from one sample of a study of blood T cell repertoires in COVID-19. TCRdb keeps only in-frame clones here, not all; method: immunoSEQ multiplex PCR. The data show under 300,000 clones, just over 85% seen once. Material: peripheral blood. The receptor source for this set is a woman between 25 and 40 years old with active or convalescent COVID-19. Both conserved end residues are part of each CDR3. D genes are given only for firm matches. Size is stated for part of the rows, as once, few or many counts, or as a class when the clone is expanded.

V gene	clone size	J gene	D gene	CDR3 DNA	CDR3 protein
TRBV3-1/TRBV3-2	.	TRBJ2-5	TRBD2	TGTGCCAGCAGCCAAATGCGGGGGGCCCAAGAGACCCAGTACTTC	CASSQMRGAQETQYF
TRBV5-1	.	TRBJ2-5	TRBD2	TGCGCCAGCAGCTTGGCCGGGGGGGTGGAGACCCAGTACTTC	CASSLAGGVETQYF
TRBV5-1	once	TRBJ1-6	TRBD1	TGCGCCAGCCGCGGACAGGAAGTTCTCGGTAATTCACCCCTCCACTTT	CASRGQEVLGNSPLHF
TRBV6-6	.	TRBJ1-6	TRBD1	TGTGCCAGCAACGTTAAAGGACAGGGGGATTCACCCCTCCACTTT	CASNVKGQGDSPLHF
TRBV24-1	.	TRBJ2-1	.	TGTGCCACCAGTGATTTGGGAGAGGAGGGGTCCTACAATGAGCAGTTCTTC	CATSDLGEEGSYNEQFF
TRBV28	.	TRBJ1-6	TRBD1	TGTGCCAGCAAAGGACAGGGTGTCTCACCCCTCCACTTT	CASKGQGVSPLHF
TRBV7-9	.	TRBJ2-5	.	TGTGCCAGCAGCTTAGTTCTAGAGACCCAGTACTTC	CASSLVLETQYF
TRBV3-1/TRBV3-2	.	TRBJ1-2	TRBD1	TGTGCCAGCACTTCGGGACCCCCGGACAGGGACTATGGCTACACCTTC	CASTSGPPDRDYGYTF
TRBV7-9	.	TRBJ1-1	.	TGTGCCAGCAGCCCGCAGGGAAACACTGAAGCTTTCTTT	CASSPQGNTEAFF
TRBV20-1	.	TRBJ2-5	.	TGCAGTGCTAGAGATTATGAGACCCAGTACTTC	CSARDYETQYF
TRBV10-3	once	TRBJ1-2	.	TGTGCCATCAGTTCCCAGGGGCCCCTCCGTGGGGGCTACACCTTC	CAISSQGPLRGGYTF
TRBV20-1	.	TRBJ1-5	.	TGCAGTGCTAGTGGCGAGGGCCCCGATCAGCGCCAGCATTTT	CSASGEGPDQRQHF
TRBV4-3	.	TRBJ2-7	TRBD2	TGCGCCAGCAGCCAAGCACCCACTAGCGGGGGGGCCATCTACGAGCAGTACTTC	CASSQAPTSGGAIYEQYF
TRBV6-6	.	TRBJ1-3	.	TGTGCCAGCAGTTCGGTTGGAAACACCATATATTTT	CASSSVGNTIYF
TRBV30	.	TRBJ1-3	.	TGTGCCTGGACCAGAGGGAGAGGGAATCCTGGAAACACCATATATTTT	CAWTRGRGNPGNTIYF
TRBV19	.	TRBJ1-6	TRBD1	TGTGCCAGTAGTATTGGCGCAGGGGGAGCTTCACCCCTCCACTTT	CASSIGAGGASPLHF
TRBV6-5	.	TRBJ1-1	TRBD1	TGTGCCAGCAACCCAGGGGGGCTGACAGGGCGGTCCTTT	CASNPGGLTGRSF